This record concerns one TCR beta chain sequence. Authors' analysis steps: Amplification of reference gene primers provided the estimated nucleated cell counts. Assay: immunoSEQ multiplex PCR; the TCRdb copy retains only in-frame clones and omits some. The DNA gave D and trimming, while V, J and clone size come from that table. This sample yields some 130,000 clones, of which roughly 84% are seen a single time; about a sixth belongs to the top ten. The sample originates from a study of blood T cell repertoires in COVID-19. Background on the study: Samples of COVID-19 (acute and convalescent) were obtained from the United States, Italy and Spain. PBMCs, B-cell-depleted T cells, or T cells provided the cDNA or gDNA that made up the material.

This receptor was identified in an elderly woman with acute or convalescent COVID-19. The specimen was peripheral blood.

The CDR3 here is CASSPNRDTSNYGYTF. The CDR3 DNA follows: TGTGCCAGCAGTCCAAACCGGGACACATCTAACTATGGCTACACCTTC. J is TRBJ1-2 and V is TRBV6-6; a possible D gene is TRBD1 (6 bases). Deletions cut 5 bases from V and 0 bases from J, with 16 bases between. This CDR3 has 16 residues. Germline V gene lookup returns CDR1 MNHNY and CDR2 SVGAGI (reference sequence).